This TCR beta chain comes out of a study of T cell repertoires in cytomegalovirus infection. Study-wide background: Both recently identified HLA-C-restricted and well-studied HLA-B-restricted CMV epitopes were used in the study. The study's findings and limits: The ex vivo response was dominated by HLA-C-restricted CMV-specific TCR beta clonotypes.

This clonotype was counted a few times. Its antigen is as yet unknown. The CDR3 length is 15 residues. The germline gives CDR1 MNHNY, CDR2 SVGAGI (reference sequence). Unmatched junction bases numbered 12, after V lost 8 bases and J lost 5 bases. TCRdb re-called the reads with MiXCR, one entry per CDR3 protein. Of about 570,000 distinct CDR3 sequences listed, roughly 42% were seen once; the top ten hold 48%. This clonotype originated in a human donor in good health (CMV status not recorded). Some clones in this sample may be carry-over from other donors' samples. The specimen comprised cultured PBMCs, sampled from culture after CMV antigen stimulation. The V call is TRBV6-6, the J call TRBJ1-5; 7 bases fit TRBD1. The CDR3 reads CASGTEGAAYQPQHF. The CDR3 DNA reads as TGTGCCAGCGGCACGGAGGGGGCGGCTTATCAGCCCCAGCATTTT.